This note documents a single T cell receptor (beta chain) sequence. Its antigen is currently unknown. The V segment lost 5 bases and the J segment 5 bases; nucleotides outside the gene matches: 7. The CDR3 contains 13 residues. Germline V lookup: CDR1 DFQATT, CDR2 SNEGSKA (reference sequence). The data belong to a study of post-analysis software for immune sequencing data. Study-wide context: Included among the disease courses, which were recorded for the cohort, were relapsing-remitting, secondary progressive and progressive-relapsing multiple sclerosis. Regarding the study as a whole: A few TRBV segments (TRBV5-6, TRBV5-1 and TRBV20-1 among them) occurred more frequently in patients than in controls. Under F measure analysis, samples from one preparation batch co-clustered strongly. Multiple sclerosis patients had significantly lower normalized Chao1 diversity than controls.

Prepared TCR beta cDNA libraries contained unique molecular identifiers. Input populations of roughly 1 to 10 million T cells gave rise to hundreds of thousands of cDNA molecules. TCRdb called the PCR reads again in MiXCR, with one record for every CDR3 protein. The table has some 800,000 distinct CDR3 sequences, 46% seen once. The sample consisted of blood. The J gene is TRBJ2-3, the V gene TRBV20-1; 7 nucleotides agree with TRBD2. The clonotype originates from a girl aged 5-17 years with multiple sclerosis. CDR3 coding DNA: TGCAGTGCTCCCCGGGAGGATGAAGATACGCAGTATTTT. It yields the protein CSAPREDEDTQYF.